Presented here are 23 T cell receptor beta chains from one specimen sequenced in a study of CD8 T cells in ankylosing spondylitis (dated by TCRdb to 2016 to 2017). The method behind the library was 5' RACE. Sequencing used an Illumina HiSeq 2500. TCRdb took the public reads, trimmed them with fastp at Q25, ran MiXCR for clone calling and kept in-frame beta chains. Every distinct CDR3 protein forms one entry, paired with its most common genes and DNA. Within this sample are hundreds of thousands of distinct CDR3 sequences, with roughly 20% of them counted one time only. The ten largest clones add up to about 8% of the sample. What was sequenced was blood, either unsorted or a sorted T cell fraction (not recorded which). These receptors all stem from a male donor with ankylosing spondylitis or in good health (not recorded which).

V and J are TRBV20-1 and TRBJ2-2; D perhaps matches TRBD1 (6 bases). V was cut by 1 base and J by 3 bases, with 9 bases left in between. CDR1 is DFQATT and CDR2 is SNEGSKA in the germline V gene (reference sequence). This CDR3 has 14 residues. CDR3 in amino acids: CSARGQGYTGELFF. The CDR3 bases are TGCAGTGCTAGAGGGCAGGGGTACACCGGGGAGCTGTTTTTT.

The chain employs TRBV20-1 and TRBJ2-1, with TRBD2 matching 9 bases. V shed 4 bases and J 9 bases; nucleotides not matched to a gene: 16. CDR3 length equals 16 residues. Germline V gene sequence: CDR1 DFQATT, CDR2 SNEGSKA (reference sequence). The CDR3 region is CSATTTSGHSGGEQFF. The DNA for the CDR3 is TGCAGTGCTACCACGACTAGCGGTCATTCAGGGGGTGAGCAGTTCTTC.

This chain joins TRBV6-1 and TRBJ2-7; tentative D call: TRBD1 (6 bases). The CDR3 consists of 14 residues. The V end was cut by 7 bases, the J end by 0 bases, with 13 bases between. CDR1 is MNHNS, CDR2 SASEGT, per germline. For the CDR3, the DNA is TGTGCCAGCAAGAGACAGGATAGCTCCTACGAGCAGTACGTC. It codes for CASKRQDSSYEQYV.

This sequence joins TRBV6-1 and TRBJ2-1, with D possibly matching TRBD1 (5 bases). The CDR3 length is 17 residues. The V end lost 3 bases, the J end lost 0 bases, and 15 bases lay between the germline ends. Germline CDR1 is MNHNS and CDR2 is SASEGT. CDR3 residues: CASSEGPNASSYNEQFF. The DNA for the CDR3 is TGTGCCAGCAGTGAGGGGCCAAATGCGAGCTCCTACAATGAGCAGTTCTTC.

The genes are TRBV28 and TRBJ2-1; D is uncertain. The CDR3 loop spans 12 amino acids. Germline V CDR1 and CDR2: MDHEN, SYDVKM. The germline V and J ends were trimmed by 7 bases and 11 bases, with 15 bases remaining between them. CDR3 DNA sequence: TGTGCCAGCAACGTCGGAGAAGCCCAGCAGTTCTTC. As protein: CASNVGEAQQFF.

In its sample, this clonotype was seen a few times. The chain carries TRBV7-8 and TRBJ2-3, with D possibly being TRBD2 (6 bases). The germline CDR1 and CDR2 sequences are SGHVS and FQNEAQ. V lost 5 bases, J lost 0 bases, and 9 bases lay in between. This CDR3 has 14 amino acids. The CDR3 region is CASSSSGSTDTQYF. The CDR3 DNA follows: TGTGCCAGCAGCAGTAGCGGCAGCACAGATACGCAGTATTTT.

This chain connects TRBV7-2 to TRBJ1-6; D remains ambiguous. This CDR3 is 13 amino acids long. Germline assignment: CDR1 SGHTA and CDR2 FQGNSA. V lost 0 bases and J 11 bases, leaving 8 bases between the germline ends. The CDR3 protein is CASSLAFGTPLHF. The CDR3 DNA sequence: TGTGCCAGCAGCTTAGCGTTCGGGACACCCCTCCACTTT.

This clonotype was seen a few times. This sequence joins TRBV2 and TRBJ1-1, with D perhaps matching TRBD1 (6 bases). Trimming left V 9 bases short and J 0 bases short, with 26 bases between. This CDR3 is built from 18 residues. Looked up from germline, CDR1 is SNHLY and CDR2 is FYNNEI. CDR3 sequence (DNA): TGTGCCAGAATCGGGTCAGGGGCATCATCGGGTATGAACACTGAAGCTTTCTTT. Protein sequence: CARIGSGASSGMNTEAFF.

The chain is built from TRBV7-2 and TRBJ2-3; D is undetermined. The CDR3 is made up of 13 amino acids. The V gene lost 8 bases and the J gene lost 2 bases, with 11 bases spanning the gap. Germline V CDR1 and CDR2: SGHTA, FQGNSA. CDR3 nucleotides: TGTGCCAGCGCCCCTTCCTACACAGATACGCAGTATTTT. Its translation is CASAPSYTDTQYF.

The table lists this clonotype with many counts. This sequence joins TRBV5-1 and TRBJ1-4; 8 nucleotides match TRBD1. This CDR3 comprises 17 residues. Germline CDR1 is SGHRS and CDR2 is YFSETQ. Losses at the gene ends were 3 bases for V and 0 bases for J; bases not matched to a gene: 7. The CDR3 DNA sequence: TGCGCCAGCAGCTCCGACAGGGGATTCGCAACTAATGAAAAACTGTTTTTT. Translating gives CASSSDRGFATNEKLFF.

This clonotype was detected only a few times. This chain uses TRBV12-3 or TRBV12-4 with TRBJ1-4, with D possibly TRBD1 on 5 matching bases. CDR3 length equals 15 residues. V gave up 7 bases and J gave up 7 bases, with 19 bases separating them. This CDR3 is CASTLGTVRSEKLFF. The CDR3 coding sequence is TGTGCCAGCACCCTTGGGACCGTCAGGAGTGAAAAACTGTTTTTT.

This clonotype turned up a few times. The gene calls are TRBV5-1 and TRBJ2-2; a possible D gene is TRBD1 (5 bases). The CDR3 consists of 17 residues. Germline loops: CDR1 SGHRS, CDR2 YFSETQ. With 4 bases removed from V and 4 bases from J, the gap between germline ends came to 20 bases. This chain's CDR3 is CASSPALVPGPTGELFF. CDR3 sequence (DNA): TGCGCCAGCAGCCCTGCCCTGGTCCCAGGGCCCACCGGGGAGCTGTTTTTT.

This rearrangement joins TRBV12-3 or TRBV12-4 to TRBJ2-6; D gene uncertain. V lost 6 bases and J 0 bases, leaving 9 bases between the germline ends. The CDR3 loop spans 15 amino acids. In nucleotides, the CDR3 is TGTGCCAGCAGCCAAAGCTCCTCTGGGGCCAACGTCCTGACTTTC. Translation gives CASSQSSSGANVLTF.

This clonotype turned up a few times. This sequence joins TRBV7-2 and TRBJ2-2; 7 bases fit TRBD1. This CDR3 contains 15 residues. Germline V gene lookup returns CDR1 SGHTA and CDR2 FQGNSA. Germline trimming cut 6 bases from V and 5 bases from J; bases unmatched to any gene: 9. CDR3 amino acids: CASRSNRGRTGELFF. CDR3 nucleotide sequence: TGTGCCAGCAGATCGAACAGGGGAAGGACCGGGGAGCTGTTTTTT.

This clonotype was counted between two and nine times. This chain joins TRBV5-1 and TRBJ2-7; the D call may be TRBD1 or TRBD2 (5 bases each). V was cut by 5 bases and J by 9 bases, with 21 bases left in between. This CDR3 contains 14 residues. CDR1 is SGHRS, CDR2 YFSETQ, per germline. CDR3 in amino acids: CASRRDGQEMWQYV. The CDR3 DNA reads TGCGCCAGCAGACGGGACGGCCAGGAGATGTGGCAGTACGTC.

This clonotype was seen a few times. The chain is built from TRBV29-1 and TRBJ2-1, with D possibly being TRBD2 (5 bases). Trimming shortened V by 4 bases and J by 2 bases, and 12 bases separated the two germline ends. Germline V gene sequence: CDR1 SQVTM, CDR2 ANQGSEA. This CDR3 comprises 14 residues. The CDR3 sequence is CSVGGIGAYNEQFF. CDR3 sequence (DNA): TGCAGCGTTGGAGGCATCGGGGCCTACAATGAGCAGTTCTTC.

This clonotype came up many times. As DNA, the CDR3 is TGTGCCAGCAGTTTAGGCAGCTCCTATAATTCACCCCTCCACTTT. It yields the protein CASSLGSSYNSPLHF. The chain couples TRBV12-3 or TRBV12-4 to TRBJ1-6; D gene unclear. The CDR3 consists of 15 residues. V gave up 1 base and J gave up 0 bases, with 4 bases separating them.

This chain joins TRBV29-1 and TRBJ2-7; no firm D call. V was cut by 0 bases and J by 0 bases, with 21 bases left in between. CDR1 is SQVTM and CDR2 is ANQGSEA in the germline V gene. This CDR3 contains 18 residues. DNA of the CDR3: TGCAGCGTTGAAGATCGTGGACGCTCTGGGTACAGCTCCTACGAGCAGTACGTC. Translated: CSVEDRGRSGYSSYEQYV.

This clonotype was detected a few times. The rearrangement uses TRBV7-6 and TRBJ1-1, with a tentative D call TRBD1 (5 bases). V was pared by 2 bases and J by 0 bases, with 10 bases between. Germline V lookup: CDR1 SGHVS, CDR2 FNYEAQ. This CDR3 region has 15 residues. The CDR3 spells CASSLLGGVNTEAFF. For the CDR3, the DNA is TGTGCCAGCAGCTTATTGGGAGGGGTGAACACTGAAGCTTTCTTT.

This clonotype was detected only a few times. This sequence joins TRBV9 and TRBJ2-5; 7 bases align to TRBD2. The CDR3 is 15 amino acids. V shed 0 bases and J 5 bases; nucleotides not matched to a gene: 7. CDR1 and CDR2 from the germline V gene are SGDLS and YYNGEE. CDR3 coding DNA: TGTGCCAGCAGCGTAGGGGCGGGAGTGCGTGAGACCCAGTACTTC. Residues: CASSVGAGVRETQYF.

The V call is TRBV5-1, the J call TRBJ2-1, with 7 bases identical to TRBD1. CDR3 length: 16 amino acids. The ends lost 2 bases at V and 5 bases at J; junction bases unmatched: 10. Germline CDR1 reads SGHRS; CDR2 reads YFSETQ. The CDR3 reads CASSLDRELSDNEQFF. In DNA, the CDR3 is TGCGCCAGCAGCTTAGACAGGGAGCTAAGCGACAATGAGCAGTTCTTC.

This clonotype was detected only a few times. The chain recombines TRBV29-1 with TRBJ1-2; a weak D match, TRBD1 (5 bases). Germline V gives CDR1 SQVTM, CDR2 ANQGSEA. Trimming left V 6 bases short and J 8 bases short, with 13 bases between. CDR3 length equals 11 residues. The CDR3 DNA reads as TGCAGCGTCCAAGGGGCTGGAGGCTACACCTTC. Translated, it gives CSVQGAGGYTF.

This clonotype showed up just a few times. This rearrangement joins TRBV7-9 to TRBJ2-3; 9 bases line up with TRBD2. CDR1 is SEHNR, CDR2 FQNEAQ, per germline (reference sequence). CDR3 length: 17 amino acids. The V and J ends lost 4 bases and 2 bases, in that order; junction bases with no gene match: 10. CDR3 sequence reads: CASSSGLAGTHTDTQYF. CDR3 bases: TGTGCCAGCAGCTCGGGACTAGCTGGGACACACACAGATACGCAGTATTTT.